This T cell receptor beta chain is from a study of PD-1 blockade in classical Hodgkin lymphoma. Findings of the study overall: CD8+ TCR diversity did not rise significantly by C4D1, unlike CD4+. Exclusion was the outcome for patients who began nivolumab under 1 year after ASCT.

For this clone: Its antigen is unknown.

The CDR3 runs 14 residues. Germline V CDR1 and CDR2: SGHTA, FQGNSA. Germline trimming cut 6 bases from V and 1 base from J; bases unmatched to any gene: 5. Some clones are missing from TCRdb's copy, which holds only in-frame ones; the method was immunoSEQ multiplex PCR. This sample has about 12,000 clones, with 79% found just once. After autologous stem cell transplantation all patients relapsed, and prior brentuximab vedotin exposure differed between cohorts. Magnetic negative selection of thawed PBMCs was the method by which CD4+ T cells were purified. Best outcomes ranged across complete response, partial response and progressive disease.

The input for sequencing was CD4+ T cells from blood, taken at baseline. The rearrangement joins TRBV7-2 to TRBJ1-1; TRBD1 matches at 7 bases. This clonotype was sampled from a human donor with classical Hodgkin lymphoma. The CDR3 protein is CASRTGRENTEAFF. The CDR3 DNA follows: TGTGCCAGCAGGACAGGGAGGGAGAACACTGAAGCTTTCTTT.